This T cell receptor (beta chain) was recovered during a study of CD8+ T cells in alopecia areata. Trimming took off 6 bases at V and 1 base at J, with 16 bases between the two ends. The CDR3 is 16 residues long. In germline, CDR1 is SNHLY, CDR2 FYNNEI. A remark on this clone: Its antigen is undetermined.

Notes on the study in general: Many of the expanded lesional clones endured in scalp and blood while on tofacitinib. Expanded CD8+ clones among the top 100, and scalp clonality, were significantly decreased by tofacitinib. Alopecia totalis/universalis scalp especially showed more expanded CD8+ clones than normal scalp.

As for treatment: oral pan-JAK inhibitor, 5-10 mg twice daily. Alopecia areata patients gave lesional scalp punch biopsies and peripheral blood samples. Following RNA extraction, reverse transcription yielded cDNA that acted as the sequencing template. Measured with immunoSEQ multiplex PCR; TCRdb has only the in-frame clones, and not every one. The table has fewer than 250,000 clones, roughly 70% seen once. The sample consisted of CD4+ T cells sorted from blood, taken around week 50, from a patient treated with tofacitinib. The genes are TRBV2 and TRBJ1-5; D might be TRBD1 (6 bases). The clonotype originates from a human donor with alopecia areata. Here the CDR3 DNA reads TGTGCCAGCAGGGAGGGGGGAAGACGGAGCAATCAGCCCCAGCATTTT. Its protein product is CASREGGRRSNQPQHF. The entire variable domain, with the rest obtained from reference TRBV2 and TRBJ1-5, is as follows: EPEVTQTPSHQVTQMGQEVILRCVPISNHLYFYWYRQILGQKVEFLVSFYNNEISEKSEIFDDQFSVERPDGSNFTLKIRSTKLEDSAMYFCASREGGRRSNQPQHFGDGTRLSIL.